One and the same sample provided the 13 T cell receptor beta chains below, sequenced in a study of blood T cell repertoires in COVID-19. Libraries were prepared by immunoSEQ multiplex PCR; TCRdb keeps only in-frame clonotypes and omits some of them. The table records 400,000 to 450,000 clones, about 91% of them present only once. The sample comprised peripheral blood. The receptors stem from a woman aged 45-60 years with COVID-19, enrolled during active disease.

The rearrangement joins TRBV7-9 to TRBJ2-1, with D maybe TRBD1 (7 bases). V lost 7 bases, J lost 7 bases, and 20 bases lay in between. The CDR3 is made up of 15 amino acids. CDR1 and CDR2 (germline): SEHNR, FQNEAQ (reference sequence). The CDR3 DNA reads as TGTGCCAGCACCCTAGGAGGGGGCCCTGGGAATGAGCAGTTCTTC. It is translated as CASTLGGGPGNEQFF.

The CDR3 sequence: CASSTPRGGATEAFF. As DNA, the CDR3 is TGTGCCAGCAGTACCCCACGCGGAGGGGCCACTGAAGCTTTCTTT. The chain has TRBV6-5 and TRBJ1-1, with D possibly being TRBD1 (5 bases). This CDR3 comprises 15 residues. Trimming left V 5 bases short and J 4 bases short, with 17 bases between. The germline V gene encodes CDR1 MNHEY and CDR2 SVGAGI.

The rearrangement joins TRBV27 to TRBJ2-7; no definite D call. V dropped 1 base and J dropped 3 bases, with 16 bases sitting between them. CDR3 length: 16 amino acids. Germline V gives CDR1 MNHEY, CDR2 SMNVEV (reference sequence). The CDR3: CASSLFNGVSVYEQYF. CDR3 DNA sequence: TGTGCCAGCAGTTTATTCAACGGAGTATCTGTCTACGAGCAGTACTTC.

J is TRBJ1-4 and V is TRBV11-2; D not resolved. V shed 7 bases and J shed 1 base, with 7 bases lying between them. The CDR3 loop spans 13 amino acids. The V gene's germline CDR1 is SGHAT and CDR2 FQNNGV. For the CDR3, the DNA is TGTGCCAGCATTGAGGGAACTAATGAAAAACTGTTTTTT. Translated, it gives CASIEGTNEKLFF. Combining the CDR3 with reference TRBV11-2 and TRBJ1-4 gives the whole variable domain EAGVAQSPRYKIIEKRQSVAFWCNPISGHATLYWYQQILGQGPKLLIQFQNNGVVDDSQLPKDRFSAERLKGVDSTLKIQPAKLEDSAVYLCASIEGTNEKLFFGSGTQLSVL.

The gene calls are TRBV12-5 and TRBJ2-1; D unresolved. The CDR3 is made up of 14 amino acids. Germline lookup yields CDR1 LGHNT and CDR2 FRNRAP. Trimming pared 6 bases from V and 0 bases from J, leaving 9 bases between. CDR3 protein: CASGQVSSYNEQFF. In DNA form, the CDR3 reads TGTGCTAGTGGCCAGGTTAGCTCCTACAATGAGCAGTTCTTC.

The rearrangement links TRBV7-8 to TRBJ1-4, with D unclear. Germline-derived CDR1 and CDR2 are SGHVS and FQNEAQ. V was clipped by 8 bases and J by 3 bases, with 31 bases between them. CDR3 length: 20 residues. This chain's CDR3 is CASSRRVWPRASSPNEKLFF. Written as DNA, the CDR3 is TGTGCCAGCTCACGGAGGGTCTGGCCCCGGGCCTCGTCACCTAATGAAAAACTGTTTTTT.

The CDR3 reads CASSEHRGSLTQETQYF. The CDR3 DNA sequence: TGTGCCAGCAGTGAACATAGGGGCAGTCTTACCCAAGAGACCCAGTACTTC. The chain carries TRBV2 and TRBJ2-5, with D maybe TRBD1 (5 bases). This CDR3 is 17 amino acids long. The germline V and J ends were trimmed by 2 bases and 1 base, with 17 bases remaining between them. From germline, CDR1 is SNHLY and CDR2 FYNNEI.

CDR3 nucleotides: TGTGCCAGCAGCTTTGGGGCGCTAGACGGAAAGTTCTTC. Translation gives CASSFGALDGKFF. This rearrangement joins TRBV7-2 to TRBJ2-1; a possible D gene is TRBD1 (5 bases). The length of the CDR3 is 13 residues. The V end was cut by 3 bases, the J end by 14 bases, with 17 bases between. CDR1 and CDR2 (germline): SGHTA, FQGNSA.

The chain couples TRBV5-1 to TRBJ2-3; 11 bases are a match to TRBD2. Germline CDR1 SGHRS, CDR2 YFSETQ. The CDR3 is 15 residues long. Trimming removed 2 bases from V and 6 bases from J; junction bases left unmatched: 5. The CDR3 region has the DNA TGCGCCAGCAGCTTTAGCGGGGGGGCGGCGGATACGCAGTATTTT. It yields the protein CASSFSGGAADTQYF. The full variable domain, in which reference TRBV5-1 and TRBJ2-3 provide the parts outside the CDR3, is KAGVTQTPRYLIKTRGQQVTLSCSPISGHRSVSWYQQTPGQGLQFLFEYFSETQRNKGNFPGRFSGRQFSNSRSEMNVSTLELGDSALYLCASSFSGGAADTQYFGPGTRLTVL.

The V call is TRBV5-1, the J call TRBJ1-1, with D possibly matching TRBD1 (5 bases). Trimming removed 2 bases at V and 4 bases at J, with 9 bases between. Germline V gives CDR1 SGHRS, CDR2 YFSETQ. This CDR3 comprises 13 residues. CDR3 in DNA: TGCGCCAGCAGCTTTTCACAGGCCACTGAAGCTTTCTTT. Amino acid sequence: CASSFSQATEAFF.

The rearrangement joins TRBV29-1 to TRBJ2-1, with unresolved D. The CDR3 is 13 residues long. Trimming took off 4 bases at V and 8 bases at J, with 15 bases between the two ends. Per germline, CDR1 SQVTM and CDR2 ANQGSEA. The CDR3 sequence: CSVVPDSRYEQFF. The CDR3 DNA reads as TGCAGCGTTGTTCCCGATTCTAGATATGAGCAGTTCTTC.

V and J are TRBV5-6 and TRBJ1-5; D is perhaps TRBD1 (5 bases). This CDR3 is built from 14 residues. Trimming left V 4 bases short and J 7 bases short, with 15 bases between. CDR1 is SGHDT and CDR2 is YYEEEE in the germline V gene. The CDR3 loop is CASSRGRGRQPQHF. DNA for the CDR3: TGTGCCAGCAGCAGAGGGAGGGGAAGGCAGCCCCAGCATTTT. Full variable domain (remainder filled in from reference TRBV5-6 and TRBJ1-5): DAGVTQSPTHLIKTRGQQVTLRCSPKSGHDTVSWYQQALGQGPQFIFQYYEEEERQRGNFPDRFSGHQFPNYSSELNVNALLLGDSALYLCASSRGRGRQPQHFGDGTRLSIL.

This sequence joins TRBV29-1 and TRBJ2-1; D is uncertain. Germline CDR1 and CDR2: SQVTM and ANQGSEA. Trimming cost V 4 bases and J 6 bases, with 13 bases left between them. This CDR3 region has 13 residues. The chain's CDR3 is CSVGALPGNEQFF. In nucleotides, the CDR3 is TGCAGCGTTGGAGCCCTCCCTGGCAATGAGCAGTTCTTC.